Reported below is one TCR beta chain. In the original analysis: Reference gene primer amplification yielded estimated nucleated cell counts. Measured with immunoSEQ multiplex PCR; TCRdb has only the in-frame clones, and not every one. V, J and clone size reflect that table, while D and trimming were determined from the DNA. The data hold roughly 130,000 clones, with around 80% observed a single time. The data belong to a study of blood T cell repertoires in COVID-19. Study information: The United States, Italy and Spain provided the acute and convalescent COVID-19 samples. PBMCs, B-cell-depleted T cells, or T cells were the source of the cDNA or gDNA that made up the material.

The CDR3 runs 17 residues. Germline assignment: CDR1 SGHDN and CDR2 FVKESK. V was cut by 1 base and J by 1 base, with 16 bases left in between. This chain joins TRBV14 and TRBJ1-1; D is possibly TRBD1 (5 bases). The receptor was isolated from an older woman with acute or convalescent COVID-19. Material: peripheral blood. The CDR3 here is CASSQVLTALGNTEAFF. CDR3 nucleotides: TGTGCCAGCAGCCAAGTCCTGACAGCCCTTGGGAACACTGAAGCTTTCTTT.